These 25 T cell receptor beta chains were sequenced from one sample in a study of cytomegalovirus exposure and HLA in healthy donors. Use of 60 Vbeta and 13 Jbeta primers characterized the PCR. Assay used: immunoSEQ multiplex PCR; TCRdb lists only in-frame clones, some missing. The sample yields more than 85,000 clones, over 60% seen once. Sequencing was carried out using PBMCs. Receptor source: a male donor in good health and CMV-seropositive.

The chain is built from TRBV11-1 and TRBJ1-4, with D maybe TRBD1 (6 bases). V gave up 7 bases and J gave up 5 bases, with 17 bases separating them. Germline V CDR1 and CDR2: SGHAT, FQDESV (reference sequence). The CDR3 totals 15 residues. DNA of the CDR3: TGTGCCAGCAAGCGGAGGGGAGGGGGAAATGAAAAACTGTTTTTT. Protein: CASKRRGGGNEKLFF. The variable domain in full, with the rest retrieved from reference TRBV11-1 and TRBJ1-4, is EAEVAQSPRYKITEKSQAVAFWCDPISGHATLYWYRQILGQGPELLVQFQDESVVDDSQLPKDRFSAERLKGVDSTLKIQPAELGDSAMYLCASKRRGGGNEKLFFGSGTQLSVL.

This clone has just a few counts. The chain couples TRBV28 to TRBJ1-1, with unresolved D. Trimming took 2 bases from V and 0 from J, leaving 13 bases between them. Germline V CDR1 and CDR2: MDHEN, SYDVKM. The CDR3 contains 16 residues. The CDR3 here is CASSLLDLSLNTEAFF. The CDR3 nucleotides read TGTGCCAGCAGTTTACTGGACTTATCTTTGAACACTGAAGCTTTCTTT.

The chain couples TRBV20-1 to TRBJ1-2; D perhaps matches TRBD1 (6 bases). Germline CDR1 reads DFQATT; CDR2 reads SNEGSKA (reference sequence). This CDR3 is built from 11 residues. Trimming cost V 7 bases and J 1 base, with 7 bases left between them. The CDR3 reads CSEGVNYGYTF. For the CDR3, the DNA is TGCAGTGAGGGGGTTAACTATGGCTACACCTTC.

The chain couples TRBV27 to TRBJ2-7; D not resolved. V dropped 0 bases and J dropped 6 bases, with 12 bases sitting between them. The CDR3 sequence is 14 residues long. Germline V gene lookup returns CDR1 MNHEY and CDR2 SMNVEV (reference sequence). CDR3 protein: CASSLSRVGLEQYF. DNA of the CDR3: TGTGCCAGCAGTTTATCCCGGGTCGGCCTCGAGCAGTACTTC.

In this sample, this clone turned up a few times. This chain joins TRBV4-3 and TRBJ2-2; D not resolved. This CDR3 is 14 amino acids long. Germline CDR1 LGHNA, CDR2 YSLEER. Deletions cut 0 bases from V and 5 bases from J, with 7 bases between. Written as DNA, the CDR3 is TGCGCCAGCAGCCAAGATTTCAGGACCGGGGAGCTGTTTTTT. This gives the protein CASSQDFRTGELFF.

The CDR3 spells CASSLPSEGTDTQYF. The CDR3 DNA follows: TGTGCCAGCAGCTTACCCTCGGAGGGCACAGATACGCAGTATTTT. The chain employs TRBV5-4 and TRBJ2-3; D is perhaps TRBD2 (5 bases). The ends were cut back, 2 bases at V and 1 base at J, with 11 bases in the middle. Germline CDR1 is SGHNT and CDR2 is YYREEE (reference sequence). There are 15 residues in the CDR3.

V and J are TRBV19 and TRBJ1-2, with 9 bases lining up with TRBD1. Germline assignment: CDR1 LNHDA and CDR2 SQIVND (reference sequence). This CDR3 region has 15 residues. Germline trimming cut 5 bases from V and 4 bases from J; bases unmatched to any gene: 8. CDR3 in amino acids: CASSATGGVAYGYTF. For the CDR3, the DNA is TGTGCCAGTAGTGCCACAGGGGGCGTTGCCTATGGCTACACCTTC.

The chain couples TRBV6-5 to TRBJ2-7; 8 bases are a match to TRBD2. V lost 6 bases and J lost 2; bases outside the gene matches: 9. The CDR3 is made up of 15 amino acids. Germline assignment: CDR1 MNHEY and CDR2 SVGAGI. The CDR3 DNA reads TGTGCCAGCAGGCTCGAGCGGGAGTCCACCTACGAGCAGTACTTC. Protein product: CASRLERESTYEQYF.

The chain uses TRBV27 and TRBJ1-2; D gene uncertain. V was shortened by 0 bases and J by 4 bases, with 18 bases between the two germline ends. CDR1 MNHEY and CDR2 SMNVEV come from the germline V gene (reference sequence). The CDR3 has 17 residues. This CDR3 is CASSLSIGGDLGYGYTF. Written as DNA, the CDR3 is TGTGCCAGCAGTTTATCGATTGGAGGAGATCTTGGCTATGGCTACACCTTC.

In DNA, the CDR3 is TGTGCCAGCAGCCTATCCGGGACTAGCCCGTACGAGCAGTACTTC. This codes for CASSLSGTSPYEQYF. V gene TRBV27 combines with J gene TRBJ2-7, with 9 nucleotides matching TRBD2. This CDR3 is built from 15 residues. Germline V CDR1 and CDR2: MNHEY, SMNVEV (reference sequence). V gave up 6 bases and J gave up 4 bases; unmatched junction bases: 10.

V is TRBV7-8 and J is TRBJ2-5, with 12 bases that match TRBD2. The CDR3 consists of 15 residues. Germline assignment: CDR1 SGHVS and CDR2 FQNEAQ. V was clipped by 2 bases and J by 5 bases; unmatched bases: 3. The CDR3 loop is CASSLSSGRGETQYF. For the CDR3, the DNA is TGTGCCAGCAGCTTATCTAGCGGGAGGGGCGAGACCCAGTACTTC.

CDR3 amino acids: CASSYSSNYGYTF. The CDR3, as DNA: TGTGCCAGCAGTTACTCGAGTAACTATGGCTACACCTTC. The genes are TRBV6-5 and TRBJ1-2, with D unclear. The V gene lost 0 bases and the J gene lost 1 base, with 3 bases spanning the gap. The CDR3 totals 13 residues. Germline CDR1 and CDR2: MNHEY and SVGAGI.

This clone has only a few counts. The chain recombines TRBV4-1 with TRBJ1-5; D is undetermined. The germline CDR1 and CDR2 sequences are MGHRA and YSYEKL. V lost 0 bases and J 6 bases, leaving 9 bases between the germline ends. CDR3 length equals 14 residues. The CDR3 spells CASSQEQVFQPQHF. In DNA form, the CDR3 reads TGCGCCAGCAGCCAAGAGCAGGTTTTTCAGCCCCAGCATTTT.

The chain links TRBV4-3 to TRBJ2-3, with 7 bases identical to TRBD2. The CDR3 spans 14 residues. Trimming cost V 0 bases and J 6 bases; bases outside gene matches: 3. Germline assignment: CDR1 LGHNA and CDR2 YSLEER. CDR3 protein: CASSQEAGRDTQYF. CDR3 DNA sequence: TGCGCCAGCAGCCAAGAAGCGGGACGGGATACGCAGTATTTT.

Written as DNA, the CDR3 is TGTGCCAGCACCTCACAGCGAATGGGAGGGGGGTACGAGCAGTACTTC. Translating gives CASTSQRMGGGYEQYF. The rearrangement links TRBV6-6 to TRBJ2-7, with D perhaps matching TRBD2 (7 bases). Germline CDR1 MNHNY, CDR2 SVGAGI (reference sequence). V gave up 7 bases and J gave up 4 bases, with 23 bases separating them. The CDR3 runs 16 residues.

This sequence joins TRBV6-1 and TRBJ2-7; 7 bases are a match to TRBD2. Germline V gives CDR1 MNHNS, CDR2 SASEGT. This CDR3 region has 17 residues. Trimming cost V 3 bases and J 3 bases; bases outside gene matches: 14. CDR3 protein: CASSDVGSGTNFYEQYF. The CDR3 DNA sequence: TGTGCCAGCAGTGATGTGGGGAGCGGGACCAACTTCTACGAGCAGTACTTC.

The CDR3 coding sequence is TGTGCCAGCAGCCAACTAGCCCAGGGAGATACGCAGTATTTT. It specifies CASSQLAQGDTQYF. The J gene is TRBJ2-3, the V gene TRBV5-4, with D perhaps matching TRBD2 (6 bases). Germline V lookup: CDR1 SGHNT, CDR2 YYREEE (reference sequence). The CDR3 covers 14 residues. V shed 4 bases and J shed 5 bases, with 14 bases lying between them.

The chain is built from TRBV7-9 and TRBJ2-7; D not resolved. This CDR3 region has 10 residues. Germline CDR1 SEHNR, CDR2 FQNEAQ (reference sequence). The V and J ends lost 3 bases and 7 bases respectively, with 4 bases between them. This CDR3 is CASSFGEQYF. CDR3 DNA: TGTGCCAGCAGCTTCGGGGAGCAGTACTTC.

This chain joins TRBV2 and TRBJ2-7; 9 bases map to TRBD1. The junction had 6 bases not matched to a gene; V was cut back by 6 bases and J by 0 bases. Germline V CDR1 and CDR2: SNHLY, FYNNEI. The CDR3 consists of 15 residues. The CDR3 loop is CASRGQGESSYEQYF. As DNA, the CDR3 is TGTGCCAGCAGGGGACAGGGCGAAAGCTCCTACGAGCAGTACTTC.

This chain joins TRBV5-6 and TRBJ1-4; unclear D gene. The V gene's germline CDR1 is SGHDT and CDR2 YYEEEE. The germline V and J ends were trimmed by 3 bases and 0 bases, with 15 bases remaining between them. The CDR3 covers 17 residues. CDR3: CASSSGGIHSTNEKLFF. CDR3 coding DNA: TGTGCCAGCAGCTCTGGCGGGATTCATTCAACTAATGAAAAACTGTTTTTT.

The rearrangement joins TRBV4-2 to TRBJ2-1; D not resolved. Germline lookup yields CDR1 LGHNA and CDR2 YNFKEQ. V lost 2 bases, J lost 0 bases, and 5 bases lay in between. CDR3 length: 14 residues. CDR3 amino acids: CASSQPRSYNEQFF. The CDR3 bases are TGTGCCAGCAGCCAACCTCGCTCCTACAATGAGCAGTTCTTC.

This clone was observed a single time. This chain connects TRBV28 to TRBJ2-7; D possibly corresponds to TRBD2 (5 bases). The CDR3 length is 15 residues. With 7 bases removed from V and 2 bases from J, the gap between germline ends came to 18 bases. Per germline, CDR1 MDHEN and CDR2 SYDVKM. CDR3 sequence reads: CASTSGNPTPYEQYF. As DNA, the CDR3 is TGTGCCAGCACTTCCGGGAACCCTACCCCCTACGAGCAGTACTTC.

Comments on this clone: One junction end disagrees with the germline gene, perhaps due to a read error. In DNA form, the CDR3 reads TGTGCCGGCAGCCCTCGACAGGGGGCTGGGGCCAACGTCCTGACTTTC. Amino acids: CAGSPRQGAGANVLTF. The chain employs TRBV7-2 and TRBJ2-6, with TRBD1 matching 9 bases. The CDR3 is 16 amino acids. CDR1 is SGHTA, CDR2 FQGNSA, per germline.

The V gene is TRBV5-1, the J gene TRBJ2-7; D might be TRBD1 (6 bases). Trimming removed 4 bases from V and 1 base from J, with 12 bases in between. Germline assignment: CDR1 SGHRS and CDR2 YFSETQ. The CDR3 is made up of 14 amino acids. Written as DNA, the CDR3 is TGCGCCAGCAGCATTACGACAGGTTCCTACGAGCAGTACTTC. Translated: CASSITTGSYEQYF. The full variable domain, completed using reference TRBV5-1 and TRBJ2-7, is KAGVTQTPRYLIKTRGQQVTLSCSPISGHRSVSWYQQTPGQGLQFLFEYFSETQRNKGNFPGRFSGRQFSNSRSEMNVSTLELGDSALYLCASSITTGSYEQYFGPGTRLTVT.

The gene calls are TRBV7-7 and TRBJ2-3, with TRBD2 matching 12 bases. With 4 bases clipped from V and 6 bases from J, the junction kept 8 bases outside the gene matches. The CDR3 totals 16 residues. The germline CDR1 and CDR2 sequences are SSHAT and FNYEAQ (reference sequence). CDR3 in amino acids: CASSSGLAGLEDTQYF. DNA of the CDR3: TGTGCCAGCAGCTCCGGACTAGCGGGACTTGAGGATACGCAGTATTTT.